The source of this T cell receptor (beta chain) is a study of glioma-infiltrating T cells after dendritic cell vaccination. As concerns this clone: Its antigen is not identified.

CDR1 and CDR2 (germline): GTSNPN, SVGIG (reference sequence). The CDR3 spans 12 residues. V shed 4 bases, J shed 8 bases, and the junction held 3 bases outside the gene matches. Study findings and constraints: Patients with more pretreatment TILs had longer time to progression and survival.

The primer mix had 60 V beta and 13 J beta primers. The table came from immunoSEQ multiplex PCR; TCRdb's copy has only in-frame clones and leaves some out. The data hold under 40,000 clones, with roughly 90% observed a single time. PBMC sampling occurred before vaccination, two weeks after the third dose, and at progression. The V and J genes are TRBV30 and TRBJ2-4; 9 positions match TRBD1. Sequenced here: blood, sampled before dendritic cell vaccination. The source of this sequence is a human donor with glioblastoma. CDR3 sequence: CAWNRDRDIQYF. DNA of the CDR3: TGTGCCTGGAACAGGGACAGGGACATTCAGTACTTC.